Detailed here is one T cell receptor beta chain. What it binds is not known. CDR3 length: 13 residues. CDR1 and CDR2 from the germline V gene are SGHRS and YFSETQ. Trimming stripped 4 bases from V and 3 bases from J, with 9 bases between. This record comes from a study of identical twins. Whole-study results and caveats: The study drew conclusions from cross-sectional statistical analysis, not from following the same donors. Analyses based on zero insertions could be partly confounded by invariant MAIT and iNKT cells. Weaker excess twin sharing was seen among beta out-of-frame sequences.

TCRdb used MiXCR to reprocess the 5' RACE reads, holding one entry per CDR3 protein. The sample holds 450,000 to 650,000 distinct CDR3 sequences; approximately 10% are singletons and the top ten take under 3%. A further study also used this sample, focusing on yellow fever vaccine responses in identical twins. From that paper: Reportedly, the response of twins' T cells to the vaccine seemed partly convergent, partly personalized.

V and J are TRBV5-1 and TRBJ2-3; D call uncertain. This TCR derives from a woman aged 18-29 years in good health. The sample was PBMCs. CDR3 amino acids: CASSPADTDTQYF. The CDR3 DNA follows: TGCGCCAGCAGCCCCGCAGATACAGATACGCAGTATTTT.